The sequence of this T cell receptor beta chain was determined in a study of cytomegalovirus exposure and HLA in healthy donors. Worth noting for this clone: What it binds is not known.

The PCR contained 60 Vbeta and 13 Jbeta primers. Assay used: immunoSEQ multiplex PCR; TCRdb lists only in-frame clones, some missing. The data hold some 220,000 clones, with over 75% observed a single time. Broader study findings: Analyses of presence and absence presupposed an approximately uniform sequencing depth across donors. The majority of CMV-associated TCR beta chains were reported as apparently HLA-restricted in a later analysis.

The receptor was derived from a boy between 10 and 17 years old in good health and CMV-seronegative. The sequenced sample consisted of PBMCs.

The DNA for the CDR3 is TGTGCCAGCACTTTAGACAGGGCGGCCTTGGGTGGGCAGTACTTC. This sequence encodes CASTLDRAALGGQYF. The gene calls are TRBV6-1 and TRBJ2-7; 7 positions agree with TRBD1. This CDR3 region has 15 residues. The V gene end was trimmed by 7 bases and the J gene end by 9 bases; junction bases not matched to a gene: 18. Per germline, CDR1 MNHNS and CDR2 SASEGT.